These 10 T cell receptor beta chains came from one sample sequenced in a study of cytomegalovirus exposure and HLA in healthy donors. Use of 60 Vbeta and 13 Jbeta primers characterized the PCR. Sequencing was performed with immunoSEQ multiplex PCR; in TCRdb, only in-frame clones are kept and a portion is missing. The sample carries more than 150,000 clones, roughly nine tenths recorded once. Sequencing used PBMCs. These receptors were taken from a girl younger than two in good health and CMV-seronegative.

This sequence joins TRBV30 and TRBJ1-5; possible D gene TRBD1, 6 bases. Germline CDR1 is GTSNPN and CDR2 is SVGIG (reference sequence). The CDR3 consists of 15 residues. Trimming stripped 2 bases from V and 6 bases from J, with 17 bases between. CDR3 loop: CAWSRRTVMFQPQHF. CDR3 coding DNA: TGTGCCTGGAGTAGGAGGACAGTAATGTTTCAGCCCCAGCATTTT.

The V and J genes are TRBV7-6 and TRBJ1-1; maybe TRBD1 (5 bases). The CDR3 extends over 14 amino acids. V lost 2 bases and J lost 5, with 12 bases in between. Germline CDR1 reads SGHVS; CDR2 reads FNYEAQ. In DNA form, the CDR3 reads TGTGCCAGCAGCTTAACGGGCAGGGAAACTGAAGCTTTCTTT. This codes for CASSLTGRETEAFF. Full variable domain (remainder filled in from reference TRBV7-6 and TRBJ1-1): GAGVSQSPRYKVTKRGQDVALRCDPISGHVSLYWYRQALGQGPEFLTYFNYEAQQDKSGLPNDRFSAERPEGSISTLTIQRTEQRDSAMYRCASSLTGRETEAFFGQGTRLTVV.

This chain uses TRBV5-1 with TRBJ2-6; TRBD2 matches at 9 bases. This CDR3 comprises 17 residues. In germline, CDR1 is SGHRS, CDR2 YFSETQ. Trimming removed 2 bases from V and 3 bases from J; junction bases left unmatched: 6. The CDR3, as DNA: TGCGCCAGCAGCTTTGGTAGCGGGGGTTTTGGGGCCAACGTCCTGACTTTC. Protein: CASSFGSGGFGANVLTF.

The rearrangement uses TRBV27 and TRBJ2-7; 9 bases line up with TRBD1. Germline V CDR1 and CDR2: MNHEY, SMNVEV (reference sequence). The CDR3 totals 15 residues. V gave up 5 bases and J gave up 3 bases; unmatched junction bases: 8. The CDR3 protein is CASSGVGTGNYEQYF. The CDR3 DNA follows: TGTGCCAGCAGTGGGGTTGGGACAGGGAACTACGAGCAGTACTTC.

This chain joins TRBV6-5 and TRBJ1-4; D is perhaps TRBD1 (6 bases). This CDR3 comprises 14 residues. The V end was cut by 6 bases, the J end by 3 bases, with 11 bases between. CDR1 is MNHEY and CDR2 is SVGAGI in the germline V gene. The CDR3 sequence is CASRTRGSNEKLFF. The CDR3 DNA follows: TGTGCCAGCAGGACGAGGGGGTCTAATGAAAAACTGTTTTTT.

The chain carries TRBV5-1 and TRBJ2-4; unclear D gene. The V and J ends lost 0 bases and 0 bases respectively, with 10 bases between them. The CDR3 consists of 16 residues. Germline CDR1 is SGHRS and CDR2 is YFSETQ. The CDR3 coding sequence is TGCGCCAGCAGCTTGGTTGGGTTAGCAGCCAAAAACATTCAGTACTTC. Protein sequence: CASSLVGLAAKNIQYF.

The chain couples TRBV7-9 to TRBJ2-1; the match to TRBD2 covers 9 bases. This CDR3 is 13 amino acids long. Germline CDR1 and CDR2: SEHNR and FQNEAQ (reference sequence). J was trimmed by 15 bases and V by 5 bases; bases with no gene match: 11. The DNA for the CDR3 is TGTGCCAGCAGCCGGGAGGGGAGCGGGAGGAGGTTCTTC. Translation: CASSREGSGRRFF.

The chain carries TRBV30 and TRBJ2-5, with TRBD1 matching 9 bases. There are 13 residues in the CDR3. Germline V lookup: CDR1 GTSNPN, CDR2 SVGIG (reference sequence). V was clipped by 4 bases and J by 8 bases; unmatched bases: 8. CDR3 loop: CAWTGGQGYTQYF. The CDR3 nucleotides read TGTGCCTGGACCGGAGGACAGGGGTACACCCAGTACTTC.

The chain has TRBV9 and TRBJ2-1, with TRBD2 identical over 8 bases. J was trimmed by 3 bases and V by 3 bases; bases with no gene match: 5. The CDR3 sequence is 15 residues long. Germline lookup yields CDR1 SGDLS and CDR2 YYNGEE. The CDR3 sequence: CASSAGGPHYNEQFF. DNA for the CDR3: TGTGCCAGCAGCGCGGGGGGGCCGCACTACAATGAGCAGTTCTTC. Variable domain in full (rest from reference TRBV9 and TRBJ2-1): DSGVTQTPKHLITATGQRVTLRCSPRSGDLSVYWYQQSLDQGLQFLIQYYNGEERAKGNILERFSAQQFPDLHSELNLSSLELGDSALYFCASSAGGPHYNEQFFGPGTRLTVL.

CDR3 sequence reads: CASSLSTGTNEKLFF. CDR3 in DNA: TGTGCCAGCAGTTTATCGACAGGAACTAATGAAAAACTGTTTTTT. The rearrangement uses TRBV27 and TRBJ1-4; D is possibly TRBD1 (6 bases). The CDR3 sequence is 15 residues long. Germline CDR1 reads MNHEY; CDR2 reads SMNVEV (reference sequence). Between the trimmed V and J ends, which lost 0 bases and 1 base, there was a span of 6 bases.